The clone carrying this T cell receptor beta chain was detected once. What it binds is unknown. The data were obtained in a study of T cell clonotyping in hematopoietic cell transplantation. Regarding the study as a whole: Recipient TCR diversity dropped after transplant; expanded clonotypes rose from day 30 to 180. Graft donor and pretransplant recipient Inverse Simpson Index values predicted broader posttransplant TCR diversity.

The table came from immunoSEQ multiplex PCR; TCRdb's copy has only in-frame clones and leaves some out. The table has about 41,000 clones, 95% seen once. This TCR came from a young man in good health. Some clones in this sample may be carry-over from other donors' samples. Sequenced input: peripheral blood mononuclear cells.

This CDR3 is CASSFTAGGSYEQYF. In nucleotides, the CDR3 is TGCGCCAGCAGCTTCACAGCGGGGGGCTCCTACGAGCAGTACTTC. The chain combines TRBV5-1 with TRBJ2-7, with 9 nucleotides matching TRBD2. Germline V gene sequence: CDR1 SGHRS, CDR2 YFSETQ. The CDR3 has 15 amino acids. V trimming: 2 bases; J trimming: 0 bases; junction bases outside the gene matches: 3.